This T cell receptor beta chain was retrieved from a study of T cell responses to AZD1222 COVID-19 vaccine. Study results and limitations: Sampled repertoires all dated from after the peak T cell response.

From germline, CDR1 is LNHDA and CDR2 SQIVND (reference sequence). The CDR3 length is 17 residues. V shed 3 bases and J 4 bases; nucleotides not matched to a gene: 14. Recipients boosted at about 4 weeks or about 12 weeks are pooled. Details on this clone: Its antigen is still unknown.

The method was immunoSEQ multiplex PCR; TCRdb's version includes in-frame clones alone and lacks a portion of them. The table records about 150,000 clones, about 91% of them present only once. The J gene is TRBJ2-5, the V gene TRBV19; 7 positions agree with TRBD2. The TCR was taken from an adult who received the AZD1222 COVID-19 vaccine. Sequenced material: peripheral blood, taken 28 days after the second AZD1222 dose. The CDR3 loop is CASSIQWGGIGRETQYF. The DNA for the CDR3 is TGTGCCAGTAGTATCCAATGGGGGGGTATCGGGAGAGAGACCCAGTACTTC.